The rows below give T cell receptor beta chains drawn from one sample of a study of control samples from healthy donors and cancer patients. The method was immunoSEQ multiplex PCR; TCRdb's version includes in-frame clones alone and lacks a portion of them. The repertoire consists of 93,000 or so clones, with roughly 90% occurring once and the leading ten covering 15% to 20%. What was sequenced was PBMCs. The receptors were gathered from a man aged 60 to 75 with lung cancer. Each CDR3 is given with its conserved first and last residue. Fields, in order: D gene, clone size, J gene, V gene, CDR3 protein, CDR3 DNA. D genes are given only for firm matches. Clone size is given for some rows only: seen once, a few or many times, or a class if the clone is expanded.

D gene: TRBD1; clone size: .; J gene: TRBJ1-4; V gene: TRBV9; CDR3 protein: CASSQSGQSNEKLFF; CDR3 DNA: TGTGCCAGCAGCCAGTCGGGACAGTCTAATGAAAAACTGTTTTTT
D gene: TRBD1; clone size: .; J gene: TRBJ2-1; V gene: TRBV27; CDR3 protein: CASSGRQGRDYNEQFF; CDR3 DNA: TGTGCCAGCAGTGGGAGACAGGGCCGAGACTACAATGAGCAGTTCTTC
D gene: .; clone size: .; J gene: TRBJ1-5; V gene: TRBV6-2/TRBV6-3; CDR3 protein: CASSYTGSDQPQHF; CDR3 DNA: TGTGCCAGCAGTTATACGGGGAGCGATCAGCCCCAGCATTTT
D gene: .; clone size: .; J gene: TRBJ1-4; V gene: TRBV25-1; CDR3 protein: CASSEPRGVSEKLFF; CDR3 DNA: TGTGCCAGCAGTGAACCTCGGGGGGTCAGTGAAAAACTGTTTTTT
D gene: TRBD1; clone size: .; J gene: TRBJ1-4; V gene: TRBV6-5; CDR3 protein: CASSPGQVEKLFF; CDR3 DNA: TGTGCCAGCAGTCCGGGACAGGTCGAAAAACTGTTTTTT
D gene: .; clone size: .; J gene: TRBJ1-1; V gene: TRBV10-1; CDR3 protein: CASRGRNTEAFF; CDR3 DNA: TGCGCCAGCAGGGGACGGAACACTGAAGCTTTCTTT
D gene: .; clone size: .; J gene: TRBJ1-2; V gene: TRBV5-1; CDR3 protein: CASSLGADYPGYTF; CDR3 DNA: TGCGCCAGCAGCCTGGGGGCTGACTATCCTGGCTACACCTTC
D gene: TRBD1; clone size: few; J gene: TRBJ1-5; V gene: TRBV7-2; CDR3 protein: CASSSQGGDQPQHF; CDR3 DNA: TGTGCCAGCAGCTCCCAGGGGGGGGATCAGCCCCAGCATTTT
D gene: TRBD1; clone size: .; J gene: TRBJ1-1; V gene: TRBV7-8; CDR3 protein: CASSWDRSDTEAFF; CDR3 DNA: TGTGCCAGCAGCTGGGACAGGTCGGACACTGAAGCTTTCTTT
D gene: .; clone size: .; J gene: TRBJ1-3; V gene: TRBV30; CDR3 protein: CAWSVTQGPGNTIYF; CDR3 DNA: TGTGCCTGGAGTGTAACCCAGGGCCCTGGAAACACCATATATTTT
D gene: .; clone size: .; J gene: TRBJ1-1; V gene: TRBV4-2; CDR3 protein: CASSRLGNLNTEAFF; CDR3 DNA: TGTGCCAGCAGCCGTTTGGGGAACCTGAACACTGAAGCTTTCTTT
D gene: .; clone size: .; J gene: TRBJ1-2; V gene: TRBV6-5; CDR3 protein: CASSYGYGLYTF; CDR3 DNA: TGTGCCAGCAGTTACGGGTACGGGCTCTACACCTTC
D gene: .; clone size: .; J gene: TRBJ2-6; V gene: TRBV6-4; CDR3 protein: CASSRSSSGANVLTF; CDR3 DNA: TGTGCCAGCAGTCGGTCGAGCTCTGGGGCCAACGTCCTGACTTTC
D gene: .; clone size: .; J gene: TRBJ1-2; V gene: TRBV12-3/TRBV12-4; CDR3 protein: CASSYDNYGYTF; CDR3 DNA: TGTGCCAGCAGTTACGATAACTATGGCTACACCTTC
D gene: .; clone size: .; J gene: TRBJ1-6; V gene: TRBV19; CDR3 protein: CASNVQPNSPLHF; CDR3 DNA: TGTGCCAGTAACGTACAGCCAAATTCACCCCTCCACTTT
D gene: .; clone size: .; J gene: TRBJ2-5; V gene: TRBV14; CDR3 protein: CASSHGVGETQYF; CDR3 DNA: TGTGCCAGCAGCCACGGGGTCGGGGAGACCCAGTACTTC
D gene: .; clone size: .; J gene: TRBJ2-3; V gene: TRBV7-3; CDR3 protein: CASSLGTDTQYF; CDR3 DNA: TGTGCCAGCAGCTTAGGAACAGATACGCAGTATTTT
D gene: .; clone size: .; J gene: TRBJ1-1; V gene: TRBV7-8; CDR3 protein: CASSLAQSGAEAFF; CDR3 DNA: TGTGCCAGCAGCTTAGCGCAGTCCGGAGCTGAAGCTTTCTTT
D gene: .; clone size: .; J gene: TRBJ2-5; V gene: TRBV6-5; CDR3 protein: CASSYRNSRETQYF; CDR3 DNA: TGTGCCAGCAGTTATCGAAATAGTAGGGAGACCCAGTACTTC
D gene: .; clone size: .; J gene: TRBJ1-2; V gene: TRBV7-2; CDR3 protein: CASSFQGEDYGYTF; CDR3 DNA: TGTGCCAGCAGCTTCCAAGGGGAGGACTATGGCTACACCTTC
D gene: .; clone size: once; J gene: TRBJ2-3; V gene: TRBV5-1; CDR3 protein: CASSLGDSTDTQYF; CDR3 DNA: TGCGCCAGCAGCTTAGGAGACAGCACAGATACGCAGTATTTT
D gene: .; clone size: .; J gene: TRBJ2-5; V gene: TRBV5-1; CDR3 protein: CASSLGVGTAIRQETQYF; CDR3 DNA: TGCGCCAGCAGCTTGGGGGTAGGGACTGCGATCCGGCAAGAGACCCAGTACTTC
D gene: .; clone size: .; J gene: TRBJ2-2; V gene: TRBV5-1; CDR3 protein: CASSRTVTNTGELFF; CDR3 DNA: TGCGCCAGCAGCCGGACAGTTACGAACACCGGGGAGCTGTTTTTT
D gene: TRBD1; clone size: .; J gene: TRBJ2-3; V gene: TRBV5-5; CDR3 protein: CASSWGQGGWDTQYF; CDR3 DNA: TGTGCCAGCAGCTGGGGACAGGGCGGGTGGGATACGCAGTATTTT
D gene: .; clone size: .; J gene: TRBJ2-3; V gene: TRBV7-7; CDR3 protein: CASSQKGSGENTQYF; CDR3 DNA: TGTGCCAGCAGCCAGAAAGGTTCGGGAGAAAATACGCAGTATTTT
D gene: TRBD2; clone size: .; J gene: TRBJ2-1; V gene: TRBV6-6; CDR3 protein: CASSFGGGPNNEQFF; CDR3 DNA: TGTGCCAGCAGTTTCGGGGGGGGCCCCAACAATGAGCAGTTCTTC
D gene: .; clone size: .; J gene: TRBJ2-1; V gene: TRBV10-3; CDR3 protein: CAISESGIRNEQFF; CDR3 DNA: TGTGCCATCAGTGAGTCCGGGATCAGGAATGAGCAGTTCTTC